The sequence of this TCR beta chain was determined in a study of glioma-infiltrating T cells (dated by TCRdb to about 2016). For the wider study: TCR alpha- and beta-chain repertoires were sequenced from glioma tissue, non-neoplastic brain tissue and matched peripheral blood mononuclear cells. Each tissue-infiltrating repertoire was compared with the same patient's peripheral blood repertoire to measure divergence between tissue and blood T-cell populations. Three low-grade glioma patients, 7 to 9 primary glioblastoma patients and three non-glioma patients contributing non-neoplastic brain tissue were included in the paired cohort.

The iRepertoire nested amplicon-rescue multiplex PCR (arm-PCR) platform was used to amplify TCR alpha and beta CDR3 regions from RNA. For one-step reverse transcription and amplification, roughly 90-400 ng of tissue mRNA or PBMC total RNA was used as input. After bead purification, a secondary multiplex PCR added Illumina adapters, and libraries were gel-purified between 200 and 400 bp. Demultiplexing relied on internal 6-nucleotide barcodes carried by the libraries. The libraries were sequenced on an Illumina MiSeq using 2x220 or 2x250 nucleotide paired-end reads. The authors' pipeline ran thus. Paired reads were merged with FLASH 1.2.11 and aligned to the GRCh37 human genome with BWA-MEM before extracting TRA and TRB reads. For V and J assignment, an IMGT-derived reference of cassette sequences and CDR3 motifs that included pseudogenes was used. Reads were translated in three frames, and productive CDR3s were defined by a C…FGXG motif without stop codons. Clonotypes were defined as unique combinations of V-J cassette pair and CDR3 amino acid sequence. Filtering of reads was based on Hamming distance, with the threshold set by the sequence error rate of each sample in mapped regions. Starting from the raw public reads, TCRdb applied fastp trimming at Q25, assembled clones with MiXCR and retained in-frame beta chains. For every CDR3 protein sequence, its rows merge into one entry that carries the most common genes and DNA. The V and J calls reflect TCRdb's pipeline rather than the authors' work. The sample includes 100,000 to 150,000 distinct CDR3 sequences, with roughly 24% observed a single time. The ten most abundant clones make up approximately 14% of the sample.

Study-wide findings and limitations: VJ-independent divergence between tissue and blood was lower than expected in non-neoplastic patients but higher than expected in all gliomas, particularly low-grade gliomas. Group comparisons were based on small numbers of patients: three non-neoplastic, three low-grade glioma and several glioblastoma patients. Very few CDR3 sequences were found to be shared between tissue and blood, and this scarcity was attributed to high CDR3 diversity and limited sampling.

From the cysteine through the phenylalanine, the CDR3 covers 16 amino acids. The read is trimmed to its CDR3 DNA, 48 bases read in frame from base 1. CDR1 SGHRS and CDR2 YFSETQ were looked up in the germline V gene. Trimming removed 0 bases from V and 5 bases from J, leaving 14 bases between the germline ends. This clonotype came up a few times. Its antigen specificity is not known. Base qualities are not recorded, but no much larger clone differs from it by a single base. This TCR was sampled from a human donor with low-grade glioma or glioblastoma, undergoing nonglioma brain surgery, or in good health (not recorded which). Material: glioma tissue, nonneoplastic brain tissue, or PBMCs (not recorded which). The chain is assembled from TRBV5-1 and TRBJ1-4; D gene: possibly TRBD1, on 5 matching bases. The CDR3 region: CASSLGFRVSNEKLFF. The sequence in DNA is TGCGCCAGCAGCTTGGGCTTCAGGGTTTCCAATGAAAAACTGTTTTTT.